This TCR beta chain originates from a study of T cells after yellow fever vaccination. Study outcomes and limitations: A weaker secondary response peaked on day 5, the primary on day 15. After the booster, approximately 96% of CD4 and approximately 90% of CD8 primary-response clones were re-detected.

From germline, CDR1 is LGHDT and CDR2 YNNKEL (reference sequence). The CDR3 loop spans 16 amino acids. The ends were cut back, 0 bases at V and 2 bases at J, with 13 bases in the middle. About this clonotype: The antigen is undetermined.

MiXCR, applied by TCRdb to the 5' RACE reads, yields one record per CDR3 protein. The sample records approximately 160,000 distinct CDR3 sequences, around 9.7% being singletons. The material was CD8+ T cells sorted from PBMCs, obtained 45 days after the yellow fever booster vaccination. This TCR came from a young man who received the YFV17D yellow fever vaccine. V and J are TRBV3-1 and TRBJ2-5, with D unresolved. This CDR3 is CASSQDWRLIQETQYF. CDR3 sequence (DNA): TGTGCCAGCAGCCAAGATTGGCGACTGATACAAGAGACCCAGTACTTC.